This T cell receptor (beta chain) was identified in a study of tumor-infiltrating lymphocytes in oesophageal squamous cell carcinoma. About this clonotype itself: No DNA is shown, since the ends of the CDR3 on it are uncertain; the CDR3 is the one TCRdb lists.

TCRdb re-called the PCR reads with MiXCR, one entry per CDR3 protein. The data contain about 20,000 distinct CDR3 sequences, 35% to 45% of them singletons. From its first to its last residue, the CDR3 has 18 amino acids. This sequence joins TRBV7-5 and TRBJ2-5; TRBD2, the table's D call, lacks a check against the DNA. TRBV7-5 is assigned pseudogene status. The receptor was derived from a female donor with esophageal squamous cell carcinoma. Sequenced sample: normal esophageal tissue next to the tumor. This CDR3 reads CISVPAAYSAGGGLEQYF.